Shown below are 27 T cell receptor beta chains from a single sample sequenced in a study of T cell repertoires in cytomegalovirus infection. These receptors lack a known antigen. Each CDR3 protein gets one entry after TCRdb re-called the reads with MiXCR. The sample comprises approximately 1,000,000 distinct CDR3 sequences, approximately 33% of which are singletons, and roughly 12% rests with the top ten. The sample consisted of cultured CD8+ T cells from PBMCs, taken from culture after CMV antigen stimulation. The receptor set was obtained from a human donor in good health (CMV status not recorded). Some clones in this sample may be carry-over from other donors' samples.

This clonotype showed up just a few times. The J gene is TRBJ1-1, the V gene TRBV6-1; no definite D call. V gave up 0 bases and J gave up 1 base, with 9 bases separating them. The CDR3 is 15 amino acids. Germline V lookup: CDR1 MNHNS, CDR2 SASEGT. The CDR3 DNA sequence: TGTGCCAGCAGTGAAGCGCCTTACACGAACACTGAAGCTTTCTTT. It yields the protein CASSEAPYTNTEAFF.

The V gene is TRBV7-3, the J gene TRBJ2-1; no reliable D call. The CDR3 consists of 12 residues. Germline V CDR1 and CDR2: SGHTA, FQGTGA. Trimming stripped 5 bases from V and 5 bases from J, with 7 bases between. The CDR3 reads CASSLHNNEQFF. CDR3 in DNA: TGTGCCAGCAGCCTCCATAACAATGAGCAGTTCTTC.

The gene calls are TRBV29-1 and TRBJ1-2; maybe TRBD1 (5 bases). The germline V and J ends were trimmed by 2 bases and 7 bases, with 14 bases remaining between them. The CDR3 length is 13 residues. The germline CDR1 and CDR2 sequences are SQVTM and ANQGSEA. The CDR3 loop is CSVERQGIGGYTF. DNA for the CDR3: TGCAGCGTTGAACGGCAGGGAATAGGTGGCTACACCTTC. Drawing the rest from reference TRBV29-1 and TRBJ1-2, the complete variable domain is SAVISQKPSRDICQRGTSLTIQCQVDSQVTMMFWYRQQPGQSLTLIATANQGSEATYESGFVIDKFPISRPNLTFSTLTVSNMSPEDSSIYLCSVERQGIGGYTFGSGTRLTVV.

This clonotype occurred a few times. The J gene is TRBJ2-5, the V gene TRBV4-1; TRBD2 matches 8 bases. CDR1 and CDR2 (germline): MGHRA, YSYEKL. The CDR3 sequence is 16 residues long. V lost 4 bases to trimming and J lost 3 bases; unmatched junction nucleotides: 10. CDR3 nucleotides: TGCGCCAGCAGCCCCCCCCGAGGACTAGCAGAAGAGACCCAGTACTTC. Translation gives CASSPPRGLAEETQYF.

The CDR3 reads CASSELRLAGSYNEQFF. The DNA for the CDR3 is TGTGCCAGCTCCGAACTCCGACTAGCGGGCTCCTACAATGAGCAGTTCTTC. The J gene is TRBJ2-1, the V gene TRBV25-1; 10 bases match TRBD2. In germline, CDR1 is MGHDK, CDR2 SYGVNS. CDR3 length: 17 amino acids. After removal of 8 bases from V and 0 bases from J, the junction contained 10 bases not matched to a gene.

Ten or more counts support this clonotype. The chain joins TRBV6-5 to TRBJ1-2; possible D gene TRBD1, 6 bases. The CDR3 consists of 15 residues. The germline CDR1 and CDR2 sequences are MNHEY and SVGAGI. Trimming took 2 bases from V and 2 from J, leaving 12 bases between them. CDR3 sequence reads: CASSYDRRGNYGYTF. The CDR3 DNA reads as TGTGCCAGCAGTTACGATCGGAGGGGGAACTATGGCTACACCTTC.

This clonotype was counted a few times. This chain connects TRBV28 to TRBJ2-7; 7 bases are shared with TRBD1. Germline-derived CDR1 and CDR2 are MDHEN and SYDVKM. The CDR3 runs 15 residues. Trimming removed 5 bases from V and 1 base from J; junction bases left unmatched: 8. The CDR3 DNA sequence: TGTGCCAGCAGTCAGACAGGGCTTACGTCCTACGAGCAGTACGTC. Translation: CASSQTGLTSYEQYV.

V and J are TRBV10-3 and TRBJ2-1; the D call may be TRBD1 or TRBD2 (5 bases each). The CDR3 is 19 amino acids. Between the trimmed V and J ends, which lost 4 bases and 2 bases, there was a span of 24 bases. CDR1 ENHRY and CDR2 SYGVKD come from the germline V gene. CDR3 residues: CAISVRGLGSSDPYNEQFF. In DNA, the CDR3 is TGTGCCATCAGTGTGAGGGGCCTGGGGAGCAGCGACCCCTACAATGAGCAGTTCTTC.

The rearrangement uses TRBV7-8 and TRBJ2-1; TRBD2 agrees at 8 bases. The germline V gene encodes CDR1 SGHVS and CDR2 FQNEAQ. This CDR3 has 16 residues. V was clipped by 5 bases and J by 7 bases; unmatched bases: 13. The CDR3 loop is CASSLPNGRGGNEQFF. As DNA, the CDR3 is TGTGCCAGCAGCCTCCCTAACGGACGGGGGGGGAATGAGCAGTTCTTC.

CDR3 residues: CASIGIGIDRGRETQYF. The CDR3, as DNA: TGTGCCAGCATTGGGATAGGGATTGACAGGGGGCGAGAGACCCAGTACTTC. The chain uses TRBV3-1 and TRBJ2-5; the match to TRBD1 covers 10 bases. Germline lookup yields CDR1 LGHDT and CDR2 YNNKEL (reference sequence). This CDR3 spans 17 amino acids. Losses at the gene ends were 7 bases for V and 4 bases for J; bases not matched to a gene: 15.

The table lists this clonotype with many counts. At one of its ends the junction is not consistent with the germline gene, which may arise from a read error. The chain links TRBV7-6 to TRBJ1-1; 7 positions agree with TRBD1. The CDR3 is 13 residues long. Looked up from germline, CDR1 is SGHVS and CDR2 is FNYEAQ. DNA of the CDR3: TGTGCTAGCAGCTCCGACAGGGACACTGAAGCTTTCTTT. Its protein is CASSSDRDTEAFF.

There are a few counts of this clonotype. The gene calls are TRBV15 and TRBJ2-5; D might be TRBD2 (6 bases). Trimming took off 3 bases at V and 1 base at J, with 9 bases between the two ends. This CDR3 has 14 residues. Germline lookup yields CDR1 LNHNV and CDR2 YYDKDF (reference sequence). The CDR3 region has the DNA TGTGCCACCAGCAGGCGGGGACTCCAAGAGACCCAGTACTTC. It codes for CATSRRGLQETQYF.

This clonotype was detected a few times. The genes are TRBV2 and TRBJ2-7, with 7 bases matching TRBD1. V trimming: 2 bases; J trimming: 4 bases; junction bases outside the gene matches: 5. Germline CDR1 reads SNHLY; CDR2 reads FYNNEI. CDR3 length: 14 amino acids. The CDR3 DNA reads TGTGCCAGCAGTGAAAGGGGGACAGTGTACGAGCAGTACTTC. Translating it yields CASSERGTVYEQYF.

V and J are TRBV6-5 and TRBJ1-5, with TRBD1 identical over 11 bases. CDR1 and CDR2 (germline): MNHEY, SVGAGI. The CDR3 has 15 residues. The trim removed 6 bases at V and 3 bases at J, leaving 4 bases unmatched. This CDR3 is CASSTGQGDNQPQHF. Here the CDR3 DNA reads TGTGCCAGCAGCACGGGACAGGGGGACAATCAGCCCCAGCATTTT.

V usage is TRBV2 and J usage is TRBJ2-7; no firm D call. The ends were cut back, 3 bases at V and 5 bases at J, with 5 bases in the middle. The V gene's germline CDR1 is SNHLY and CDR2 FYNNEI. This CDR3 comprises 11 residues. CDR3 sequence: CASSEFHEQYV. The DNA for the CDR3 is TGTGCCAGCAGTGAGTTCCACGAGCAGTACGTC.

This sequence joins TRBV19 and TRBJ2-1, with D possibly matching TRBD2 (6 bases). Trimming took 3 bases from V and 7 from J, leaving 10 bases between them. Germline lookup yields CDR1 LNHDA and CDR2 SQIVND (reference sequence). The CDR3 is 13 amino acids. CDR3 in amino acids: CASSMGLYNEQFF. CDR3 bases: TGTGCCAGTAGTATGGGACTTTATAATGAGCAGTTCTTC. The full variable domain, its missing parts supplied by reference TRBV19 and TRBJ2-1, is DGGITQSPKYLFRKEGQNVTLSCEQNLNHDAMYWYRQDPGQGLRLIYYSQIVNDFQKGDIAEGYSVSREKKESFPLTVTSAQKNPTAFYLCASSMGLYNEQFFGPGTRLTVL.

The chain recombines TRBV20-1 with TRBJ2-5, with TRBD2 identical over 10 bases. The length of the CDR3 is 16 residues. The germline V gene has CDR1 DFQATT and CDR2 SNEGSKA (reference sequence). V dropped 3 bases and J dropped 5; count of bases not matched to a gene: 12. CDR3 sequence: CSASITGTSVWETQYF. CDR3 coding DNA: TGCAGTGCTAGTATCACCGGGACTAGCGTATGGGAGACCCAGTACTTC.

The CDR3 sequence: CASSDRQGARSQQFF. As DNA, the CDR3 is TGTGCCAGCAGTGACCGACAGGGGGCGAGGTCCCAGCAGTTCTTC. This chain connects TRBV27 to TRBJ2-1; TRBD1 matches 10 bases. The ends lost 5 bases at V and 11 bases at J; junction bases unmatched: 12. The CDR3 spans 15 residues. Germline lookup yields CDR1 MNHEY and CDR2 SMNVEV (reference sequence).

This clonotype was seen only a few times. V is TRBV6-2 or TRBV6-3 and J is TRBJ1-1; D remains ambiguous. CDR3 length: 16 residues. CDR1 and CDR2 (germline): MNHEY, SVGEGT. V was clipped by 5 bases and J by 1 base, with 17 bases between them. CDR3 sequence: CASSPARTGKNTEAFF. The CDR3 nucleotides read TGTGCCAGCAGTCCAGCCCGGACGGGGAAGAACACTGAAGCTTTCTTT.

The V and J genes are TRBV7-9 and TRBJ1-5; D gene ambiguous. The length of the CDR3 is 14 residues. The V gene lost 1 base and the J gene lost 3 bases, with 7 bases spanning the gap. Germline lookup yields CDR1 SEHNR and CDR2 FQNEAQ (reference sequence). The DNA for the CDR3 is TGTGCCAGCAGCTTAGTGGGTTACAATCAGCCCCAGCATTTT. Protein: CASSLVGYNQPQHF.

This clonotype has more than one count but fewer than ten. The chain links TRBV24-1 to TRBJ2-2; D unclear. This CDR3 is built from 12 residues. Germline lookup yields CDR1 KGHDR and CDR2 SFDVKD. With 3 bases removed from V and 6 bases from J, the gap between germline ends came to 4 bases. DNA for the CDR3: TGTGCCACCAGTGATGCCCCCGGGGAGCTGTTTTTT. Translated: CATSDAPGELFF.

The chain uses TRBV10-2 and TRBJ1-3; tentatively, D is TRBD1 (6 bases). V was clipped by 3 bases and J by 4 bases, with 16 bases between them. CDR3 size: 16 residues. The germline CDR1 and CDR2 sequences are WSHSY and SAAADI. The CDR3 DNA is TGCGCCAGCAGTGATCGAGGGGGACTCTCCGGAAACACCATATATTTT. This translates into CASSDRGGLSGNTIYF.

The V call is TRBV10-2, the J call TRBJ2-1, with TRBD1 identical over 7 bases. The CDR3 consists of 15 residues. The trim removed 8 bases at V and 2 bases at J, leaving 9 bases unmatched. From germline, CDR1 is WSHSY and CDR2 SAAADI. The CDR3 sequence: CASGSGTVAYNEQFF. As DNA, the CDR3 is TGCGCCAGCGGATCCGGGACAGTCGCCTACAATGAGCAGTTCTTC.

V gene TRBV5-1 combines with J gene TRBJ1-1; D may be TRBD1 (6 bases). V was pared by 5 bases and J by 6 bases, with 20 bases between. Germline V gene lookup returns CDR1 SGHRS and CDR2 YFSETQ. The CDR3 contains 15 residues. Here the CDR3 reads CASRPNREPYPEAFF. In nucleotides, the CDR3 is TGCGCCAGCAGACCTAACAGGGAGCCGTACCCTGAAGCTTTCTTT.

This clonotype has ten or more counts. The V and J genes are TRBV28 and TRBJ1-3, with a tentative D call TRBD1 (5 bases). This CDR3 has 14 residues. In germline, CDR1 is MDHEN, CDR2 SYDVKM. Trimming left V 3 bases short and J 8 bases short, with 14 bases between. The CDR3 is CASSLSDGGDTIYF. CDR3 in DNA: TGTGCCAGCAGTTTGTCAGACGGGGGAGACACCATATATTTT.

As concerns this clonotype: One end of the junction varies from germline; a read error may be responsible. The V call is TRBV6-5, the J call TRBJ2-2, with D perhaps matching TRBD1 (6 bases). In germline, CDR1 is MNHEY, CDR2 SVGAGI. This CDR3 spans 17 amino acids. The CDR3 region has the DNA TGTGCCAGCAGCTACTACTCCCTGGGGGCGGACACCGGGGAGCTGTTTTTT. It encodes CASSYYSLGADTGELFF.

The V and J genes are TRBV6-5 and TRBJ1-5; no firm D call. The CDR3 loop spans 15 amino acids. V was shortened by 1 base and J by 1 base, with 8 bases between the two germline ends. Germline V lookup: CDR1 MNHEY, CDR2 SVGAGI. The CDR3, as DNA: TGTGCCAGCAGTTACTACTGGGGAAGCAATCAGCCCCAGCATTTT. This sequence encodes CASSYYWGSNQPQHF.